This T cell receptor beta chain was obtained from a study of blood T cell repertoires in COVID-19. As originally analysed: Amplification from reference gene primers served as the basis for estimated nucleated cell counts. Here immunoSEQ multiplex PCR was the method, and the copy in TCRdb shows in-frame clones only, minus some. The V and J calls and the clone size are those of that table, but D and trimming were determined from the DNA. The data contain some 99,000 clones, approximately 80% of them singletons. The clonotype originates from a woman between 45 and 65 years old with acute or convalescent COVID-19. Sequencing was performed on peripheral blood.

The DNA of the CDR3 is TGTGCCAGCAGCTTCGGGGACAGGGACAATCAGCCCCAGCATTTT. Its translation: CASSFGDRDNQPQHF. The V and J genes are TRBV5-5 and TRBJ1-5; 9 bases are shared with TRBD1. CDR3 length equals 15 residues. V trimming: 2 bases; J trimming: 3 bases; junction bases outside the gene matches: 3. Germline V gives CDR1 SGHKS, CDR2 YYEKEE (reference sequence).